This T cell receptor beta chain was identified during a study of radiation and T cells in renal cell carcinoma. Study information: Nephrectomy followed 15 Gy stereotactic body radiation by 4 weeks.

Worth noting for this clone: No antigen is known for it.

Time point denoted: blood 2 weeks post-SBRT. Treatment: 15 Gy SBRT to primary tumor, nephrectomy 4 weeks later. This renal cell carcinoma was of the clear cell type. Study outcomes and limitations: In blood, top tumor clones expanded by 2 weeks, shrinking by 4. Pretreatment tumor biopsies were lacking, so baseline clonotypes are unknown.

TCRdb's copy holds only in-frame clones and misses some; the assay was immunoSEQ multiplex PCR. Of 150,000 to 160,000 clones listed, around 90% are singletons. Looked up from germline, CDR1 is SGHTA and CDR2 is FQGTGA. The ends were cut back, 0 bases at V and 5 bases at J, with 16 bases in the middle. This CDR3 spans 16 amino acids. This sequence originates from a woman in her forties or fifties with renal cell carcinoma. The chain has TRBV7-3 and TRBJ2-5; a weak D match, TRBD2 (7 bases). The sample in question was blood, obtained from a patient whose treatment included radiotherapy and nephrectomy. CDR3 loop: CASSLTGRGPRETQYF. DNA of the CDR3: TGTGCCAGCAGCTTAACGGGGCGGGGGCCTCGGGAGACCCAGTACTTC.